These T cell receptor beta chains were read from a single sample in a study of cytomegalovirus exposure and HLA in healthy donors. TCRdb's copy holds only in-frame clones and misses some; the assay was immunoSEQ multiplex PCR. The table has roughly 150,000 clones, about 70% seen once. The sample consisted of PBMCs. The receptors here all came from a man aged 25-45 years in good health and CMV-seropositive. The CDR3 runs from the conserved cysteine through the conserved F or W. A D gene is named only where the DNA matches it firmly. Part of the rows lack a size; the others show once, few, many or a class for expanded clones.

d_call: TRBD1
j_call: TRBJ2-7
v_call: TRBV4-1
clone_size: few
cdr3_nt: TGCGCCAGCAGCCCCTCCGGACAGGCGTTCTCCGAGCAGTACTTC
cdr3_aa: CASSPSGQAFSEQYF

d_call: NA
j_call: TRBJ2-7
v_call: TRBV5-6
clone_size: NA
cdr3_nt: TGTGCCAGCAGCTTTTGGGGGGGCGCCAGGGAATCTTCTGGGCAGTACTTC
cdr3_aa: CASSFWGGARESSGQYF

d_call: NA
j_call: TRBJ1-2
v_call: TRBV4-1
clone_size: NA
cdr3_nt: TGCGCCAGCAGCCGGACGGGGTTTGGCTACACCTTC
cdr3_aa: CASSRTGFGYTF

d_call: TRBD2
j_call: TRBJ2-1
v_call: TRBV7-3
clone_size: NA
cdr3_nt: TGTGCCAGCAGCTTAACGCAGGGGCTAGCGGGAGTCCGTGGGGAGCAGTTCTTC
cdr3_aa: CASSLTQGLAGVRGEQFF

d_call: NA
j_call: TRBJ2-5
v_call: TRBV6-6
clone_size: NA
cdr3_nt: TGTGCCAGCAGGACCTGGGGCGGAGAGACCCAGTACTTC
cdr3_aa: CASRTWGGETQYF

d_call: NA
j_call: TRBJ1-4
v_call: TRBV7-9
clone_size: NA
cdr3_nt: TGTGCCAGCAGCCCTCCAGTCGAAAAACTGTTTTTT
cdr3_aa: CASSPPVEKLFF

d_call: TRBD1
j_call: TRBJ1-1
v_call: TRBV10-3
clone_size: NA
cdr3_nt: TGTGCCATCAGTGAGGGACAGGGAGGGACTGAAGCTTTCTTT
cdr3_aa: CAISEGQGGTEAFF

d_call: NA
j_call: TRBJ2-3
v_call: TRBV5-4
clone_size: NA
cdr3_nt: TGTGCCAGCAGCCATAGTGGGGAGACAGATACGCAGTATTTT
cdr3_aa: CASSHSGETDTQYF

d_call: TRBD2
j_call: TRBJ2-1
v_call: TRBV7-2
clone_size: NA
cdr3_nt: TGTGCCAGCAGCGATGGGACTAGCGGGTACAATGAGCAGTTCTTC
cdr3_aa: CASSDGTSGYNEQFF

d_call: NA
j_call: TRBJ1-1
v_call: TRBV29-1
clone_size: NA
cdr3_nt: TGCAGTTTCAGGGTGGACACTGAAGCTTTCTTT
cdr3_aa: CSFRVDTEAFF

d_call: TRBD1
j_call: TRBJ1-5
v_call: TRBV27
clone_size: NA
cdr3_nt: TGTGCCAGCAGCCAGACAGGGGCGGCATGGCTGCCCCAGCATTTT
cdr3_aa: CASSQTGAAWLPQHF

d_call: TRBD1
j_call: TRBJ1-2
v_call: TRBV18
clone_size: few
cdr3_nt: TGTGCCAGCTCACCAGGACAGGGTAATAATGGCTACACCTTC
cdr3_aa: CASSPGQGNNGYTF

d_call: TRBD2
j_call: TRBJ2-5
v_call: TRBV5-4
clone_size: NA
cdr3_nt: TGTGCCAGCAGCTTTTCTCGACTAGCGGGAGGAGTTGGGGAGACCCAGTACTTC
cdr3_aa: CASSFSRLAGGVGETQYF

d_call: TRBD2
j_call: TRBJ2-7
v_call: TRBV7-3
clone_size: few
cdr3_nt: TGTGCCAGCAGCTTATCTTTGCGGGAGAAGCAGTACTTC
cdr3_aa: CASSLSLREKQYF

d_call: NA
j_call: TRBJ1-5
v_call: TRBV27
clone_size: NA
cdr3_nt: TGTGCCAGCAGAGGGAGGGGAAATCAGCCCCAGCATTTT
cdr3_aa: CASRGRGNQPQHF

d_call: TRBD1
j_call: TRBJ1-1
v_call: TRBV6-5
clone_size: few
cdr3_nt: TGTGCCAGCAGTCAAAGTGACAGGGTCGACACTGAAGCTTTCTTT
cdr3_aa: CASSQSDRVDTEAFF

d_call: NA
j_call: TRBJ2-7
v_call: TRBV9
clone_size: few
cdr3_nt: TGTGCCAGCAGCGGATCCTTGGGGGGCGAGCAGTACTTC
cdr3_aa: CASSGSLGGEQYF

d_call: NA
j_call: TRBJ2-1
v_call: TRBV7-9
clone_size: few
cdr3_nt: TGTGCCAACATGCTAGGGGGTGAGCAGTTCTTC
cdr3_aa: CANMLGGEQFF

d_call: NA
j_call: TRBJ2-2
v_call: TRBV7-9
clone_size: NA
cdr3_nt: TGTTCCAACGGGGGGCTAGCGGTGAACACCGGGGAGCTGTTTTTT
cdr3_aa: CSNGGLAVNTGELFF

d_call: NA
j_call: TRBJ2-7
v_call: TRBV30
clone_size: NA
cdr3_nt: TGTGCCTGGTCAGCTAGCTCCTACGAGCAGTACTTC
cdr3_aa: CAWSASSYEQYF

d_call: TRBD1
j_call: TRBJ2-7
v_call: TRBV2
clone_size: NA
cdr3_nt: TGTGCCAGCAGTAGACAGGGAAACACCTACGAGCAGTACTTC
cdr3_aa: CASSRQGNTYEQYF